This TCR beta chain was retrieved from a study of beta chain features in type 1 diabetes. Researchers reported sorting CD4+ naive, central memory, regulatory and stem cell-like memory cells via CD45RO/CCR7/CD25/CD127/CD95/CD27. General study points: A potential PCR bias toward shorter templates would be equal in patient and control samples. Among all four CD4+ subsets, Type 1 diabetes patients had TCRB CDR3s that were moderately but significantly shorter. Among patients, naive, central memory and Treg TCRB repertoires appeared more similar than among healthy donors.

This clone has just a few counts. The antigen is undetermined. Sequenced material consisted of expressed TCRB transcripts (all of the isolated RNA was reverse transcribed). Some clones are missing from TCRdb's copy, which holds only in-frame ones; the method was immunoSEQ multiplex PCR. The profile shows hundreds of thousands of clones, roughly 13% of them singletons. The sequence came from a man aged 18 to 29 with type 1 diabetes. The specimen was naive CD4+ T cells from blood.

The CDR3 coding sequence is TGTGCCAGCAGCCAAGATGGTGGCATAAAGGAGGCCAAAAACATTCAGTACTTC. This translates into CASSQDGGIKEAKNIQYF. This chain joins TRBV14 and TRBJ2-4; D uncertain. With 0 bases removed from V and 1 base from J, the gap between germline ends came to 16 bases. In germline, CDR1 is SGHDN, CDR2 FVKESK. This CDR3 contains 18 residues.